Below, 30 T cell receptor beta chains from the same sample are listed, as sequenced in a study of shared clonotypes between healthy human individuals. Clones were sequenced by immunoSEQ multiplex PCR, and TCRdb holds only the in-frame ones, with some missing. The sample carries 2 million to 2.5 million clones, over 90% recorded once. Sample: naive CD4+ T cells from PBMCs. Documented subset: CD45RA+ positively selected. These receptors were collected from a man aged 18-30 years in good health. Some clones in this sample may be carry-over from other donors' samples.

This chain joins TRBV29-1 and TRBJ1-5, with TRBD1 identical over 8 bases. With 6 bases clipped from V and 2 bases from J, the junction kept 6 bases outside the gene matches. The CDR3 consists of 14 residues. The germline CDR1 and CDR2 sequences are SQVTM and ANQGSEA. This chain's CDR3 is CSVAGGAGNQPQHF. The DNA of the CDR3 is TGCAGCGTCGCAGGGGGCGCGGGCAATCAGCCCCAGCATTTT.

V is TRBV6-5 and J is TRBJ2-5; maybe TRBD2 (5 bases). Germline CDR1 is MNHEY and CDR2 is SVGAGI. The CDR3 loop spans 15 amino acids. With 2 bases removed from V and 4 bases from J, the gap between germline ends came to 14 bases. Here the CDR3 reads CASSYGWEPRETQYF. CDR3 DNA sequence: TGTGCCAGCAGTTACGGGTGGGAGCCCCGAGAGACCCAGTACTTC.

The chain carries TRBV28 and TRBJ1-5; unclear D gene. The CDR3 is made up of 15 amino acids. Germline assignment: CDR1 MDHEN and CDR2 SYDVKM. V was cut by 2 bases and J by 5 bases, with 13 bases left in between. The CDR3 nucleotides read TGTGCCAGCAGTTTAAGCCGGGCGGTATATCAGCCCCAGCATTTT. It yields the protein CASSLSRAVYQPQHF.

This clone appeared a single time. The chain uses TRBV7-3 and TRBJ2-1; weak D call: TRBD2 (5 bases). The germline V gene has CDR1 SGHTA and CDR2 FQGTGA. Deletions cut 2 bases from V and 8 bases from J, with 10 bases between. The CDR3 has 13 residues. The CDR3 DNA sequence: TGTGCCAGCAGCTTAGGACCCGGGGATGAGCAGTTCTTC. Translating gives CASSLGPGDEQFF.

This chain links TRBV5-8 with TRBJ1-1; D call uncertain. Trimming left V 1 base short and J 0 bases short, with 13 bases between. This CDR3 has 16 residues. Germline values: CDR1 SGHTS, CDR2 YDEGEE. CDR3 sequence: CASSLLPGPMNTEAFF. CDR3 DNA sequence: TGTGCCAGCAGCTTGCTTCCCGGGCCAATGAACACTGAAGCTTTCTTT.

This rearrangement joins TRBV7-2 to TRBJ2-3; the D gene is possibly TRBD2 (6 bases). The V end was cut by 5 bases, the J end by 4 bases, with 16 bases between. Germline V gene sequence: CDR1 SGHTA, CDR2 FQGNSA. The CDR3 contains 15 residues. The CDR3 reads CASSPGPGLSDTQYF. CDR3 nucleotides: TGTGCCAGCAGCCCGGGGCCGGGACTTTCAGATACGCAGTATTTT.

This rearrangement joins TRBV27 to TRBJ1-2, with TRBD1 matching over 11 bases. Germline V gene lookup returns CDR1 MNHEY and CDR2 SMNVEV (reference sequence). CDR3 length: 14 amino acids. After removal of 4 bases from V and 8 bases from J, the junction contained 6 bases not matched to a gene. CDR3 amino acids: CASSWDRGNRGYTF. The CDR3 DNA reads TGTGCCAGCAGTTGGGACAGGGGGAACAGGGGCTACACCTTC.

A few counts support this clone. Other DNA sequences in the sample encode the same CDR3. V is TRBV29-1 and J is TRBJ1-5; D gene unclear. CDR1 and CDR2 from the germline V gene are SQVTM and ANQGSEA. V was cut by 4 bases and J by 2 bases, with 3 bases left in between. The CDR3 covers 11 residues. The CDR3 protein is CSVGGNQPQHF. Written as DNA, the CDR3 is TGCAGCGTTGGAGGCAATCAGCCCCAGCATTTT.

The chain is built from TRBV5-4 and TRBJ1-1; TRBD1 is a possible D gene (5 bases). V was pared by 3 bases and J by 5 bases, with 17 bases between. Per the germline V gene, CDR1 is SGHNT and CDR2 is YYREEE (reference sequence). The CDR3 runs 15 residues. The CDR3 DNA reads as TGTGCCAGCAGCTCCCTAGGGGAAACGGGGACTGAAGCTTTCTTT. Translated: CASSSLGETGTEAFF.

This clone was counted once. This chain links TRBV28 with TRBJ1-2; 12 bases map to TRBD1. Germline values: CDR1 MDHEN, CDR2 SYDVKM. The CDR3 loop spans 15 amino acids. J was trimmed by 6 bases and V by 8 bases; bases with no gene match: 10. As DNA, the CDR3 is TGTGCCAGCCGGCCACGGGACAGGGGGCTACATGGCTACACCTTC. Translated: CASRPRDRGLHGYTF.

V and J are TRBV5-5 and TRBJ2-7; perhaps TRBD2 as D (6 bases). Trimming pared 6 bases from V and 6 bases from J, leaving 10 bases between. Germline assignment: CDR1 SGHKS and CDR2 YYEKEE (reference sequence). The CDR3 has 11 residues. The DNA of the CDR3 is TGTGCCAGCATGGGGGGTATCGAGCAGTACTTC. Protein product: CASMGGIEQYF. Combining the CDR3 with reference TRBV5-5 and TRBJ2-7 gives the whole variable domain DAGVTQSPTHLIKTRGQQVTLRCSPISGHKSVSWYQQVLGQGPQFIFQYYEKEERGRGNFPDRFSARQFPNYSSELNVNALLLGDSALYLCASMGGIEQYFGPGTRLTVT.

The chain uses TRBV7-8 and TRBJ1-5, with 7 bases lining up with TRBD1. This CDR3 spans 16 amino acids. J lost 5 bases, V lost 5 bases, and 12 bases had no gene match. From germline, CDR1 is SGHVS and CDR2 FQNEAQ. The CDR3 protein is CASSPAPQGPYQPQHF. The CDR3, as DNA: TGTGCCAGCAGCCCCGCCCCACAGGGGCCTTATCAGCCCCAGCATTTT.

This chain links TRBV18 with TRBJ1-5; unclear D gene. Germline lookup yields CDR1 KGHSH and CDR2 LQKENI. V shed 1 base and J shed 5 bases, with 15 bases lying between them. This CDR3 is built from 16 residues. The DNA for the CDR3 is TGTGCCAGCTCACCACGTGCGGGATCCTACGATCAGCCCCAGCATTTT. This encodes CASSPRAGSYDQPQHF.

V gene TRBV2 combines with J gene TRBJ2-7; 7 nucleotides agree with TRBD1. Trimming cost V 6 bases and J 4 bases; bases outside gene matches: 6. The CDR3 spans 13 residues. In germline, CDR1 is SNHLY, CDR2 FYNNEI. CDR3 protein: CASSSGGRYEQYF. CDR3 in DNA: TGTGCCAGCAGCTCAGGGGGTAGGTACGAGCAGTACTTC.

The chain carries TRBV19 and TRBJ2-6, with D uncertain. The CDR3 is made up of 18 amino acids. Germline values: CDR1 LNHDA, CDR2 SQIVND (reference sequence). Trimming shortened V by 5 bases and J by 5 bases, and 22 bases separated the two germline ends. CDR3 sequence: CASSVSKKSQSRANVLTF. The CDR3, as DNA: TGTGCCAGTAGTGTATCAAAGAAATCACAAAGTCGGGCCAACGTCCTGACTTTC.

The J gene is TRBJ1-1, the V gene TRBV6-6, with D possibly matching TRBD1 (5 bases). The CDR3 loop spans 15 amino acids. V dropped 0 bases and J dropped 0 bases, with 8 bases sitting between them. CDR1 and CDR2 (germline): MNHNY, SVGAGI (reference sequence). The CDR3 DNA is TGTGCCAGCAGTTACTCACGACAGCTGAACACTGAAGCTTTCTTT. As protein: CASSYSRQLNTEAFF.

The rearrangement joins TRBV28 to TRBJ1-2; D unclear. The CDR3 length is 13 residues. Trimming removed 8 bases from V and 6 bases from J, with 16 bases in between. The germline V gene encodes CDR1 MDHEN and CDR2 SYDVKM. The CDR3 coding sequence is TGTGCCAGCTCCCTGAAGTTCGGGAATGGCTACACCTTC. Translation: CASSLKFGNGYTF.

The chain has TRBV15 and TRBJ1-2; D ambiguous. The CDR3 length is 15 residues. Trimming took off 0 bases at V and 1 base at J, with 9 bases between the two ends. Germline V gives CDR1 LNHNV, CDR2 YYDKDF (reference sequence). CDR3 protein: CATSREEGFNYGYTF. As DNA, the CDR3 is TGTGCCACCAGCAGAGAAGAAGGGTTTAACTATGGCTACACCTTC.

The rearrangement uses TRBV2 and TRBJ2-7; D is uncertain. CDR1 is SNHLY and CDR2 is FYNNEI in the germline V gene. V lost 6 bases and J lost 2, with 14 bases in between. This CDR3 is built from 14 residues. In nucleotides, the CDR3 is TGTGCCAGCAGCCCAGGAGTTCCCCCCTACGAGCAGTACTTC. It yields the protein CASSPGVPPYEQYF.

This chain links TRBV30 with TRBJ2-6, with D unresolved. The CDR3 is made up of 16 amino acids. The V gene's germline CDR1 is GTSNPN and CDR2 SVGIG (reference sequence). With 0 bases removed from V and 4 bases from J, the gap between germline ends came to 13 bases. The CDR3 DNA reads TGTGCCTGGAGTGTAGGCACACCCGGCGGGGCCAACGTCCTGACTTTC. This codes for CAWSVGTPGGANVLTF.

V gene TRBV30 combines with J gene TRBJ2-4; D possibly corresponds to TRBD1 (6 bases). Trimming cost V 2 bases and J 12 bases, with 17 bases left between them. This CDR3 is 13 amino acids long. Germline CDR1 reads GTSNPN; CDR2 reads SVGIG (reference sequence). This CDR3 reads CAWSPLGGRTQYF. The DNA for the CDR3 is TGTGCCTGGAGTCCCTTAGGGGGACGGACTCAGTACTTC.

The rearrangement links TRBV28 to TRBJ2-2; a possible D gene is TRBD1 (8 bases). V gave up 2 bases and J gave up 3 bases, with 13 bases separating them. The CDR3 is 16 residues long. CDR1 is MDHEN and CDR2 is SYDVKM in the germline V gene. The CDR3 DNA reads TGTGCCAGCAGTTTAAACAGGGGGGGTGACACCGGGGAGCTGTTTTTT. Translating it yields CASSLNRGGDTGELFF.

This clone showed up just a few times. Other nucleotide sequences from this sample produce the same CDR3. The chain uses TRBV18 and TRBJ2-5; D ambiguous. Germline V gives CDR1 KGHSH, CDR2 LQKENI. Trimming shortened V by 2 bases and J by 1 base, and 5 bases separated the two germline ends. This CDR3 has 13 residues. In DNA, the CDR3 is TGTGCCAGCTCACCAGGGTTCCAAGAGACCCAGTACTTC. Translation gives CASSPGFQETQYF.

This rearrangement joins TRBV28 to TRBJ2-3; 7 bases align to TRBD1. This CDR3 is built from 15 residues. Germline V gene sequence: CDR1 MDHEN, CDR2 SYDVKM. J gave up 3 bases and V 2 bases, and 5 bases lay outside the gene matches. DNA for the CDR3: TGTGCCAGCAGTTTAGCGACAGGGATAACAGATACGCAGTATTTT. Its protein product is CASSLATGITDTQYF.

This chain connects TRBV29-1 to TRBJ2-3; unclear D gene. Trimming pared 2 bases from V and 0 bases from J, leaving 9 bases between. Germline assignment: CDR1 SQVTM and CDR2 ANQGSEA. The CDR3 has 14 amino acids. CDR3 sequence (DNA): TGCAGCGTTGAATACCCTCCTAGCACAGATACGCAGTATTTT. This codes for CSVEYPPSTDTQYF.

The genes are TRBV18 and TRBJ1-5; D might be TRBD1 (5 bases). The CDR3 runs 15 residues. CDR1 KGHSH and CDR2 LQKENI come from the germline V gene. Trimming cost V 3 bases and J 7 bases, with 16 bases left between them. The CDR3: CASSPQGVGFQPQHF. The CDR3 DNA sequence: TGTGCCAGCTCACCTCAGGGAGTAGGCTTCCAGCCCCAGCATTTT.

The V gene is TRBV18, the J gene TRBJ1-2, with D maybe TRBD1 (6 bases). The CDR3 consists of 15 residues. V was clipped by 5 bases and J by 3 bases, with 16 bases between them. Per germline, CDR1 KGHSH and CDR2 LQKENI. DNA of the CDR3: TGTGCCAGCTCAGCCCTCTCCCGGACAGACTATGGCTACACCTTC. It is translated as CASSALSRTDYGYTF.

V and J are TRBV5-1 and TRBJ1-5; a possible D gene is TRBD1 (5 bases). The CDR3 has 14 amino acids. V was clipped by 5 bases and J by 0 bases, with 9 bases between them. CDR1 and CDR2 (germline): SGHRS, YFSETQ. The CDR3 DNA reads TGCGCCAGCAGTCCAGGGAATAGCAATCAGCCCCAGCATTTT. It yields the protein CASSPGNSNQPQHF.

The rearrangement joins TRBV4-1 to TRBJ2-7, with a possible D match to TRBD1 (6 bases). The CDR3 sequence is 14 residues long. Germline CDR1 MGHRA, CDR2 YSYEKL. Trimming pared 0 bases from V and 5 bases from J, leaving 11 bases between. Written as DNA, the CDR3 is TGCGCCAGCAGCCAAGAGGGGGCTCGGAACGAGCAGTACTTC. Its translation: CASSQEGARNEQYF.

The CDR3 coding sequence is TGCGCCAGCAGCGGATTGGGACTAGCGGGCGGCAATGAGCAGTTCTTC. It yields the protein CASSGLGLAGGNEQFF. The chain joins TRBV5-1 to TRBJ2-1; TRBD2 agrees at 12 bases. The germline V gene has CDR1 SGHRS and CDR2 YFSETQ. The CDR3 is 16 amino acids. V shed 4 bases, J shed 6 bases, and the junction held 8 bases outside the gene matches.